This TCR beta chain was found in a study of tumor and adjacent non-tumor tissue in lung cancer. Worth noting for this clonotype: Its antigen is as yet unknown.

TCRbeta libraries were built with three rounds of nested PCR, modified from ARM-PCR. TCRdb processed the multiplex PCR reads anew with MiXCR; each CDR3 protein has one entry. Here the sample spans tens of thousands of distinct CDR3 sequences, less than 85% being singletons. General study results and limits: In normal lung, the top 100 clones were significantly more dominant than in tumor.

This sample's RNA came from whole unsorted tissue. This non-tumor lung sample came from over 3 cm beyond the tumor edge. Material: distant non-tumor lung tissue. The source is a man between 65 and 80 years old with non-small cell lung cancer.

CDR3 DNA sequence: TGTGCCAGCAACAAATGGGACAGGGCCCCTTCTAGTTCACCCCTCCACTTT. Protein product: CASNKWDRAPSSSPLHF. The rearrangement uses TRBV11-2 and TRBJ1-6; 9 nucleotides agree with TRBD1. CDR3 length equals 17 residues. The germline V gene has CDR1 SGHAT and CDR2 FQNNGV. V was clipped by 7 bases and J by 9 bases; unmatched bases: 16. The complete variable domain, with remaining parts taken from reference TRBV11-2 and TRBJ1-6, reads EAGVAQSPRYKIIEKRQSVAFWCNPISGHATLYWYQQILGQGPKLLIQFQNNGVVDDSQLPKDRFSAERLKGVDSTLKIQPAKLEDSAVYLCASNKWDRAPSSSPLHFGNGTRLTVT.